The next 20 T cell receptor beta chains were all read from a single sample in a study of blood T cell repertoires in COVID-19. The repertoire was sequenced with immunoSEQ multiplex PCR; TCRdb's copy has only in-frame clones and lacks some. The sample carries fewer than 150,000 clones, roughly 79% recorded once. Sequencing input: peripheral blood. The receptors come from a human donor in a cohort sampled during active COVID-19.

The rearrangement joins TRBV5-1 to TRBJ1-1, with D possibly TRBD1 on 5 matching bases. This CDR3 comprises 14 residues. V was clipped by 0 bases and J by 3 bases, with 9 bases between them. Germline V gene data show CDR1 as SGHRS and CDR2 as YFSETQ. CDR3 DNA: TGCGCCAGCAGCTTGGTCAGGGCAGACACTGAAGCTTTCTTT. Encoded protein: CASSLVRADTEAFF. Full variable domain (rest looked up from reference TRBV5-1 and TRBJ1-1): KAGVTQTPRYLIKTRGQQVTLSCSPISGHRSVSWYQQTPGQGLQFLFEYFSETQRNKGNFPGRFSGRQFSNSRSEMNVSTLELGDSALYLCASSLVRADTEAFFGQGTRLTVV.

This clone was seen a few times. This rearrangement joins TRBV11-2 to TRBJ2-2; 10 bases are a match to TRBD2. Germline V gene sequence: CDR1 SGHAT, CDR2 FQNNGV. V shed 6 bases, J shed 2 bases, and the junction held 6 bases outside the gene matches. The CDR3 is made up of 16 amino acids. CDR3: CASSSIAGGNTGELFF. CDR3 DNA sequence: TGTGCCAGCAGTTCAATAGCGGGGGGCAACACCGGGGAGCTGTTTTTT. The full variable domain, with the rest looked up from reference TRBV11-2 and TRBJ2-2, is EAGVAQSPRYKIIEKRQSVAFWCNPISGHATLYWYQQILGQGPKLLIQFQNNGVVDDSQLPKDRFSAERLKGVDSTLKIQPAKLEDSAVYLCASSSIAGGNTGELFFGEGSRLTVL.

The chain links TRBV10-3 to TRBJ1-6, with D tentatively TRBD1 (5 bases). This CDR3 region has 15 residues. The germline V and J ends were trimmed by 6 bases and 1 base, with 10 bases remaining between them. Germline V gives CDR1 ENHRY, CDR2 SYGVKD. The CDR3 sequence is CAISQGGSYNSPLHF. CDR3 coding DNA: TGTGCCATCAGCCAGGGAGGATCCTATAATTCACCCCTCCACTTT.

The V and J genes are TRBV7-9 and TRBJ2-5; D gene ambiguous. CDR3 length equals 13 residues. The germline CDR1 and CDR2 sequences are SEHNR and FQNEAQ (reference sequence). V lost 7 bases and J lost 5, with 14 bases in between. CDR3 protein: CASTLSRLETQYF. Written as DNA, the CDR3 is TGTGCCAGCACCCTTTCCAGGCTCGAGACCCAGTACTTC. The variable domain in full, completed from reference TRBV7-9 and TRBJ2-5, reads DTGVSQNPRHKITKRGQNVTFRCDPISEHNRLYWYRQTLGQGPEFLTYFQNEAQLEKSRLLSDRFSAERPKGSFSTLEIQRTEQGDSAMYLCASTLSRLETQYFGPGTRLLVL.

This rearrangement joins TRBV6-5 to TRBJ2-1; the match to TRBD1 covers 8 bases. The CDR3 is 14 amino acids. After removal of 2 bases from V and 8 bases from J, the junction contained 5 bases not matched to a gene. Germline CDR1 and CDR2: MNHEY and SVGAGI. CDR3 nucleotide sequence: TGTGCCAGCAGTTACCAGGGGGCGTTGGATGAGCAGTTCTTC. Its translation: CASSYQGALDEQFF.

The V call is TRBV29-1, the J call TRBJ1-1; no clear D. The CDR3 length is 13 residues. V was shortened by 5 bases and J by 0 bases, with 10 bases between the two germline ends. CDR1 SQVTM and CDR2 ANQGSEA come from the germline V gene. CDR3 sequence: CSVYWEMNTEAFF. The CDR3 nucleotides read TGCAGCGTTTATTGGGAGATGAACACTGAAGCTTTCTTT.

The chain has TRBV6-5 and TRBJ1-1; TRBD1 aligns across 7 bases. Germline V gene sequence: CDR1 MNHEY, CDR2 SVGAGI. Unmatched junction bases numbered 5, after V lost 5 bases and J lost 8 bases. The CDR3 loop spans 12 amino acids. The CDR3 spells CASSTETGEAFF. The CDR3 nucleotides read TGTGCCAGCAGTACAGAGACAGGGGAAGCTTTCTTT.

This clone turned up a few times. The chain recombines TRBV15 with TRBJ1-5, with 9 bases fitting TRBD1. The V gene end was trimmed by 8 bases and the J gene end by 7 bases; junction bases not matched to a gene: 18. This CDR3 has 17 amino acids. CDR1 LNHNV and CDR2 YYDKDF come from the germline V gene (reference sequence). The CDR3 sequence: CATRAGIRQGVNQPQHF. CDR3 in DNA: TGTGCCACCCGGGCCGGGATACGACAGGGGGTTAACCAGCCCCAGCATTTT.

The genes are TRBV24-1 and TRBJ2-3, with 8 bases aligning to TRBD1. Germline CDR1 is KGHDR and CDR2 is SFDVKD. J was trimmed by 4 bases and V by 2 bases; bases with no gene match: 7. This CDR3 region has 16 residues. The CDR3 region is CATSDSTGEWADTQYF. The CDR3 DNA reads TGTGCCACCAGTGATTCGACAGGGGAGTGGGCAGATACGCAGTATTTT.

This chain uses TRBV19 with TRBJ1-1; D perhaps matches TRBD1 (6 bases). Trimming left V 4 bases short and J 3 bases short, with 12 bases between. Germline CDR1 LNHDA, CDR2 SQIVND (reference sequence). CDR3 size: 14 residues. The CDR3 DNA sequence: TGTGCCAGTAGTACTCAGGGGTTAGACACTGAAGCTTTCTTT. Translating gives CASSTQGLDTEAFF.

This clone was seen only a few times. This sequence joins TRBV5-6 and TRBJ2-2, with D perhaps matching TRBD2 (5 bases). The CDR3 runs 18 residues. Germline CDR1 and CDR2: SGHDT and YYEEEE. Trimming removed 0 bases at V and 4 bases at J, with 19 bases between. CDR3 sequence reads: CASSLAVIGNEGTGELFF. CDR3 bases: TGTGCCAGCAGCTTGGCCGTAATAGGGAATGAGGGCACCGGGGAGCTGTTTTTT.

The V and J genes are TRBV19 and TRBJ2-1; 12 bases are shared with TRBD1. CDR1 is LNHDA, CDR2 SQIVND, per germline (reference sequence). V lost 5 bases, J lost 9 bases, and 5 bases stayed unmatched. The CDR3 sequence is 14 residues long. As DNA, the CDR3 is TGTGCCAGTAGTTCCGGGACAGGGGGCGTTGAGCAGTTCTTC. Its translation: CASSSGTGGVEQFF.

The CDR3 reads CASSPNTGTGGNQPQHF. Written as DNA, the CDR3 is TGTGCCAGCAGCCCAAATACCGGGACAGGGGGCAATCAGCCCCAGCATTTT. The chain has TRBV7-8 and TRBJ1-5; 10 bases align to TRBD1. With 5 bases clipped from V and 2 bases from J, the junction kept 9 bases outside the gene matches. The CDR3 is 17 residues long. CDR1 and CDR2 (germline): SGHVS, FQNEAQ. Full variable domain (missing parts from reference TRBV7-8 and TRBJ1-5): GAGVSQSPRYKVAKRGQDVALRCDPISGHVSLFWYQQALGQGPEFLTYFQNEAQLDKSGLPSDRFFAERPEGSVSTLKIQRTQQEDSAVYLCASSPNTGTGGNQPQHFGDGTRLSIL.

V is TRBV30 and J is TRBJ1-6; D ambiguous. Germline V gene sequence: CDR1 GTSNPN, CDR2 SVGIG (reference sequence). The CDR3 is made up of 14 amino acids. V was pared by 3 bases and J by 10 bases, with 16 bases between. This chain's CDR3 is CAWSQDGVRSPLHF. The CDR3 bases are TGTGCCTGGAGCCAGGACGGGGTGAGGTCACCCCTCCACTTT. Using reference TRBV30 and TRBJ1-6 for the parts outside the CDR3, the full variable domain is SQTIHQWPATLVQPVGSPLSLECTVEGTSNPNLYWYRQAAGRGLQLLFYSVGIGQISSEVPQNLSASRPQDRQFILSSKKLLLSDSGFYLCAWSQDGVRSPLHFGNGTRLTVT.

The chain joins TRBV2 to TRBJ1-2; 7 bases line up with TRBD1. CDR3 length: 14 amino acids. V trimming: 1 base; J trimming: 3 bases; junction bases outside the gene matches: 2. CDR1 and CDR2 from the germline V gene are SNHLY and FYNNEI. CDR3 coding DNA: TGTGCCAGCAGTGAAGTTGGACAGGACTATGGCTACACCTTC. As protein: CASSEVGQDYGYTF.

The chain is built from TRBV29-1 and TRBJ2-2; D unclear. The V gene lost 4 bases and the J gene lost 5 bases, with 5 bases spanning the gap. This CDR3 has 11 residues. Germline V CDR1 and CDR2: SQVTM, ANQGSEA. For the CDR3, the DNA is TGCAGCGTTGGAGGAACCGGGGAGCTGTTTTTT. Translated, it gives CSVGGTGELFF.

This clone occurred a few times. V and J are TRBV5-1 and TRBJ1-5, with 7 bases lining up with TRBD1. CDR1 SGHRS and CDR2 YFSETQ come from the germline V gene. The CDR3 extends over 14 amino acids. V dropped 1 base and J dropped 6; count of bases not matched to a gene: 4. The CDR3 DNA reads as TGCGCCAGCAGCTTGACAGGGGATGTTCAGCCCCAGCATTTT. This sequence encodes CASSLTGDVQPQHF. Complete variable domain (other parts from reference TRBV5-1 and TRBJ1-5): KAGVTQTPRYLIKTRGQQVTLSCSPISGHRSVSWYQQTPGQGLQFLFEYFSETQRNKGNFPGRFSGRQFSNSRSEMNVSTLELGDSALYLCASSLTGDVQPQHFGDGTRLSIL.

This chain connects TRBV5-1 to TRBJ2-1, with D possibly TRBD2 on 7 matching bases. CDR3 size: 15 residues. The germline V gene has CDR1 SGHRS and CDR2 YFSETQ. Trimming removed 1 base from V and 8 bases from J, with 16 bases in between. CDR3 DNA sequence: TGCGCCAGCAGCTTGAGGTGGGGGGGCGTGGATGAGCAGTTCTTC. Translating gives CASSLRWGGVDEQFF.

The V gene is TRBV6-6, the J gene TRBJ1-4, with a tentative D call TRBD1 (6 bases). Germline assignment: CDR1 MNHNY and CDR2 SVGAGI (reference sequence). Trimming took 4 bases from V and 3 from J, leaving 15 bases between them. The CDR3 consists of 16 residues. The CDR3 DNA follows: TGTGCCAGCAGTTCTCGGGACACCTATTCTAATGAAAAACTGTTTTTT. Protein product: CASSSRDTYSNEKLFF.

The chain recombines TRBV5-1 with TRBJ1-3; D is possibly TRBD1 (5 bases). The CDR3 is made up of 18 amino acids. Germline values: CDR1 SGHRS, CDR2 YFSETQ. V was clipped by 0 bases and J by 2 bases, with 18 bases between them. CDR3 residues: CASSLGSGGRGAGNTIYF. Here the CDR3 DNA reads TGCGCCAGCAGCTTGGGGTCCGGGGGAAGGGGCGCTGGAAACACCATATATTTT.